This T cell receptor beta chain was captured by sequencing in a study of cytomegalovirus exposure and HLA in healthy donors. Study-wide context: Genotyping of nearly 400 donors showed that 80% to 90% belonged to the Caucasian-associated ancestry cluster.

Both 60 Vbeta primers and 13 Jbeta primers went into the PCR. Clones were sequenced by immunoSEQ multiplex PCR, and TCRdb holds only the in-frame ones, with some missing. The sample consists of 90,000 to 140,000 clones, roughly 79% of them appearing once. Regarding donors, all were healthy bone marrow donors. Sequences were obtained from PBMCs. The sequence came from a male donor in good health and CMV-seronegative.

The DNA of the CDR3 is TGTGCCAGCTCAGCGACTAGCGGAAGCTCCTACAATGAGCAGTTCTTC. Translating it yields CASSATSGSSYNEQFF. The chain joins TRBV18 to TRBJ2-1, with 9 bases identical to TRBD2. The length of the CDR3 is 16 residues. From germline, CDR1 is KGHSH and CDR2 LQKENI. V lost 5 bases and J lost 0; bases outside the gene matches: 5.